A selection of T cell receptor beta chains follows, all from one sample in a study of cytomegalovirus exposure and HLA in healthy donors. Measured with immunoSEQ multiplex PCR; TCRdb has only the in-frame clones, and not every one. The repertoire holds more than 95,000 clones, with 70% to 75% as singletons. Material: PBMCs. These receptors were taken from a woman between 18 and 29 years old in good health and CMV-seronegative. Both conserved end residues are part of each CDR3. A D gene is named only where the DNA matches it firmly. A clone size is listed for some rows: how often the clone was seen (once, few, many), or a class if it is expanded.

clone size: few
V gene: TRBV19
D gene: TRBD1
J gene: TRBJ1-2
CDR3 length: 15
CDR3 DNA: TGTGCCAGTAACCTTGGGGACAGGGGGGTCGATGGCTACACCTTC
CDR3 protein: CASNLGDRGVDGYTF

clone size: once
V gene: TRBV7-8
D gene: TRBD1
J gene: TRBJ2-6
CDR3 length: 19
CDR3 DNA: TGTGCCAGCAGCAACCGGGACAGGGTCCCACTGGCTGGGGCCAACGTCCTGACTTTC
CDR3 protein: CASSNRDRVPLAGANVLTF

clone size: once
V gene: TRBV28
D gene: NA
J gene: TRBJ1-1
CDR3 length: 13
CDR3 DNA: TGTGCCAGCAGTTTAGAGGAGAGCACTGAAGCTTTCTTT
CDR3 protein: CASSLEESTEAFF

clone size: few
V gene: TRBV13
D gene: NA
J gene: TRBJ1-1
CDR3 length: 13
CDR3 DNA: TGTGCCAGCCTCAGGGCCCTGAACACTGAAGCTTTCTTT
CDR3 protein: CASLRALNTEAFF

clone size: NA
V gene: TRBV5-1
D gene: TRBD1
J gene: TRBJ1-3
CDR3 length: 16
CDR3 DNA: TGCGCCAGCAGCTTGGAACAGGGGGCTGGAGGAAACACCATATATTTT
CDR3 protein: CASSLEQGAGGNTIYF

clone size: few
V gene: TRBV5-6
D gene: TRBD1
J gene: TRBJ1-2
CDR3 length: 15
CDR3 DNA: TGTGCCAGCAGCTTGGGCCGGGACAGGGTATCTGGCTACACCTTC
CDR3 protein: CASSLGRDRVSGYTF

clone size: NA
V gene: TRBV6-5
D gene: NA
J gene: TRBJ2-2
CDR3 length: 16
CDR3 DNA: TGTGCCAGCAGTTTACAAGGAAGGGGGACAACCGGGGAGCTGTTTTTT
CDR3 protein: CASSLQGRGTTGELFF

clone size: once
V gene: TRBV11-2
D gene: NA
J gene: TRBJ1-5
CDR3 length: 16
CDR3 DNA: TGTGCCAGCAGCTTAGGCTATAGAGATAGCAATCAGCCCCAGCATTTT
CDR3 protein: CASSLGYRDSNQPQHF

clone size: few
V gene: TRBV6-1
D gene: NA
J gene: TRBJ1-1
CDR3 length: 13
CDR3 DNA: TGTGCCAGCAGCCACTCCGGGAACACTGAAGCTTTCTTT
CDR3 protein: CASSHSGNTEAFF

clone size: once
V gene: TRBV7-2
D gene: NA
J gene: TRBJ2-2
CDR3 length: 19
CDR3 DNA: TGTGCCAGCAGCTTAGACTCACCTTGGGCCGTTATCGGCACCGGGGAGCTGTTTTTT
CDR3 protein: CASSLDSPWAVIGTGELFF

clone size: NA
V gene: TRBV6-6
D gene: TRBD1
J gene: TRBJ1-4
CDR3 length: 15
CDR3 DNA: TGTGCCAGCAGCCCTAGGGGGCCAACTAATGAAAAACTGTTTTTT
CDR3 protein: CASSPRGPTNEKLFF

clone size: NA
V gene: TRBV2
D gene: NA
J gene: TRBJ1-1
CDR3 length: 13
CDR3 DNA: TGTGCCAGCAAACCGGTTTCGAACACTGAAGCTTTCTTT
CDR3 protein: CASKPVSNTEAFF

clone size: NA
V gene: TRBV4-1
D gene: NA
J gene: TRBJ1-4
CDR3 length: 16
CDR3 DNA: TGCGCCGCGGGGGGGCGCCGGGCGGATCGCCCTGAAAAACTGTTTTTT
CDR3 protein: CAAGGRRADRPEKLFF

clone size: NA
V gene: TRBV28
D gene: NA
J gene: TRBJ2-7
CDR3 length: 11
CDR3 DNA: TGTGCCAGCAGTTCAATTTACGAGCAGTACTTC
CDR3 protein: CASSSIYEQYF

clone size: few
V gene: TRBV6-1
D gene: NA
J gene: TRBJ2-1
CDR3 length: 16
CDR3 DNA: TGTGCCAGCAGTGCAAGCCCCGCGGGGCCCCACAATGAGCAGTTCTTC
CDR3 protein: CASSASPAGPHNEQFF

clone size: once
V gene: TRBV5-1
D gene: NA
J gene: TRBJ1-6
CDR3 length: 13
CDR3 DNA: TGCGCCAGCAGGGAGGGGCCGAATTCACCCCTCCACTTT
CDR3 protein: CASREGPNSPLHF

clone size: NA
V gene: TRBV25-1
D gene: NA
J gene: TRBJ2-2
CDR3 length: 15
CDR3 DNA: TGTGCCAGCAGTTCCACATTACCTCTCGCCGGGGAGCTGTTTTTT
CDR3 protein: CASSSTLPLAGELFF

clone size: few
V gene: TRBV28
D gene: TRBD1
J gene: TRBJ1-1
CDR3 length: 13
CDR3 DNA: TGTGCCAGCAGTGGGCGGACAGGGGGCAAGGCTTTCTTT
CDR3 protein: CASSGRTGGKAFF

clone size: few
V gene: TRBV4-1
D gene: NA
J gene: TRBJ1-2
CDR3 length: 15
CDR3 DNA: TGCGCCAGCAGCCAAGACCTTGCCGGGAACTATGGCTACACCTTC
CDR3 protein: CASSQDLAGNYGYTF

clone size: NA
V gene: TRBV29-1
D gene: TRBD2
J gene: TRBJ2-5
CDR3 length: 15
CDR3 DNA: TGCAGCGTTGGGACTAGCGGCGTCCCGGCGGAGACCCAGTACTTC
CDR3 protein: CSVGTSGVPAETQYF

clone size: NA
V gene: TRBV19
D gene: NA
J gene: TRBJ1-5
CDR3 length: 11
CDR3 DNA: TGTGCCAGTACTACTACGGGGACCCAGCATTTT
CDR3 protein: CASTTTGTQHF

clone size: NA
V gene: TRBV7-8
D gene: NA
J gene: TRBJ1-1
CDR3 length: 12
CDR3 DNA: TGTGCCAGCAGCCTGACAGGATCTGAAGCTTTCTTT
CDR3 protein: CASSLTGSEAFF

clone size: NA
V gene: TRBV2
D gene: TRBD1
J gene: TRBJ2-1
CDR3 length: 15
CDR3 DNA: TGTGCCAGCAGTGATGCCCGGACAGGGGTCAATGAGCAGTTCTTC
CDR3 protein: CASSDARTGVNEQFF

clone size: NA
V gene: TRBV23-1
D gene: NA
J gene: TRBJ1-1
CDR3 length: 16
CDR3 DNA: TGCGCCAGCAGTCATCGAGGAATAGTGCGGCACACTGAAGCTTTCTTT
CDR3 protein: CASSHRGIVRHTEAFF

clone size: NA
V gene: TRBV9
D gene: NA
J gene: TRBJ2-2
CDR3 length: 12
CDR3 DNA: TGTGCCAGCAGCGTGGTCAGCGGGGAGCTGTTTTTT
CDR3 protein: CASSVVSGELFF

clone size: once
V gene: TRBV30
D gene: NA
J gene: TRBJ2-3
CDR3 length: 20
CDR3 DNA: TGTGCCTGGAGCCGGTACGCAACTCCCGGAGGAGCGACTAGCACAGATACGCAGTATTTT
CDR3 protein: CAWSRYATPGGATSTDTQYF

clone size: NA
V gene: TRBV4-1
D gene: TRBD2
J gene: TRBJ2-1
CDR3 length: 15
CDR3 DNA: TGCGCCAGCCTGCGGATATCGGGGGGAGAGAATGAGCAGTTCTTC
CDR3 protein: CASLRISGGENEQFF

clone size: NA
V gene: TRBV6-1
D gene: NA
J gene: TRBJ1-2
CDR3 length: 14
CDR3 DNA: TGTGCCAGCAGTGTCAGACAGCTTAACTATGGCTACACCTTC
CDR3 protein: CASSVRQLNYGYTF

clone size: NA
V gene: TRBV5-1
D gene: TRBD1
J gene: TRBJ1-4
CDR3 length: 15
CDR3 DNA: TGCGCCAGCAGCACCGGACAGGGTTTGAATGAAAAACTGTTTTTT
CDR3 protein: CASSTGQGLNEKLFF

clone size: NA
V gene: TRBV11-1
D gene: TRBD1
J gene: TRBJ1-1
CDR3 length: 15
CDR3 DNA: TGTGCCAGCAGCTTATCGCCCGACAGGGACTCTGAAGCTTTCTTT
CDR3 protein: CASSLSPDRDSEAFF

clone size: few
V gene: TRBV7-8
D gene: TRBD2
J gene: TRBJ2-2
CDR3 length: 17
CDR3 DNA: TGTGCCAGCAGCTTACGAACTAGCGGGGGGAACACCGGGGAGCTGTTTTTT
CDR3 protein: CASSLRTSGGNTGELFF

clone size: NA
V gene: TRBV7-2
D gene: NA
J gene: TRBJ1-2
CDR3 length: 13
CDR3 DNA: TGTGCCAGCAGCTTAGGGGGGGGCTATGGCTACACCTTC
CDR3 protein: CASSLGGGYGYTF

clone size: NA
V gene: TRBV7-3
D gene: TRBD1
J gene: TRBJ2-2
CDR3 length: 16
CDR3 DNA: TGTGCCAGCAACCTAACGACAGGGGAGCACACCGGGGAGCTGTTTTTT
CDR3 protein: CASNLTTGEHTGELFF

clone size: NA
V gene: TRBV5-6
D gene: NA
J gene: TRBJ1-5
CDR3 length: 14
CDR3 DNA: TGTGCCAGCAGCCCCGGGGTGGGGGGTCAGCCCCAGCATTTT
CDR3 protein: CASSPGVGGQPQHF

clone size: NA
V gene: TRBV30
D gene: TRBD1
J gene: TRBJ2-7
CDR3 length: 13
CDR3 DNA: TGTGCCTGGAGTATACAGGGGGCCCACGAGCAGTACTTC
CDR3 protein: CAWSIQGAHEQYF

clone size: NA
V gene: TRBV6-5
D gene: TRBD1
J gene: TRBJ2-5
CDR3 length: 12
CDR3 DNA: TGTGCCACCATGGGACAGGGAGAGACCCAGTACTTC
CDR3 protein: CATMGQGETQYF

clone size: NA
V gene: TRBV5-6
D gene: NA
J gene: TRBJ2-5
CDR3 length: 15
CDR3 DNA: TGTGCCAGCAGCTTTGGCGGGGGCACCCAAGAGACCCAGTACTTC
CDR3 protein: CASSFGGGTQETQYF

clone size: NA
V gene: TRBV5-4
D gene: NA
J gene: TRBJ1-3
CDR3 length: 14
CDR3 DNA: TGTGCCAGCAGCTGGCCAGGGGCTGGAAACACCATATATTTT
CDR3 protein: CASSWPGAGNTIYF

clone size: few
V gene: TRBV6-1
D gene: TRBD1
J gene: TRBJ1-4
CDR3 length: 13
CDR3 DNA: TGTGCCAGCGGTAGGACAGGGGGCGAAAAACTGTTTTTT
CDR3 protein: CASGRTGGEKLFF

clone size: NA
V gene: TRBV6-1
D gene: TRBD2
J gene: TRBJ2-7
CDR3 length: 15
CDR3 DNA: TGTGCCAGCAGTGAGGGACTAGCGACCTCCTACGAGCAGTACTTC
CDR3 protein: CASSEGLATSYEQYF

clone size: few
V gene: TRBV5-8
D gene: TRBD1
J gene: TRBJ2-3
CDR3 length: 13
CDR3 DNA: TGTGCCAGCAGCTTCCGGGGACAGGGTCCGCAGTATTTT
CDR3 protein: CASSFRGQGPQYF

clone size: NA
V gene: TRBV28
D gene: TRBD2
J gene: TRBJ2-3
CDR3 length: 15
CDR3 DNA: TGTGCCAGCAGTTCCACTAGCGGGGCAAAAGATACGCAGTATTTT
CDR3 protein: CASSSTSGAKDTQYF

clone size: NA
V gene: TRBV13
D gene: TRBD1
J gene: TRBJ1-2
CDR3 length: 18
CDR3 DNA: TGTGCCAGCAGCGACCGAACCGGGACAGGGGACCCTGACTATGGCTACACCTTC
CDR3 protein: CASSDRTGTGDPDYGYTF

clone size: NA
V gene: TRBV15
D gene: TRBD1
J gene: TRBJ2-2
CDR3 length: 16
CDR3 DNA: TGTGCCACCAGCAGCTGGACAGGGAAGTTGGGCGGGGAGCTGTTTTTT
CDR3 protein: CATSSWTGKLGGELFF

clone size: NA
V gene: TRBV7-9
D gene: NA
J gene: TRBJ1-1
CDR3 length: 15
CDR3 DNA: TGTGCCAGCAGCTTAGGCGGGGGCAAAAGTACTGAAGCTTTCTTT
CDR3 protein: CASSLGGGKSTEAFF

clone size: NA
V gene: TRBV5-1
D gene: TRBD1
J gene: TRBJ2-7
CDR3 length: 17
CDR3 DNA: TGCGCCAGCAGCTTGGAGGGGTGGGGACAGGTTGGATACGAGCAGTACTTC
CDR3 protein: CASSLEGWGQVGYEQYF

clone size: NA
V gene: TRBV19
D gene: NA
J gene: TRBJ2-7
CDR3 length: 14
CDR3 DNA: TGTGCCAGTAGTCCACAGGGAACTAGAGACGAGCAGTACTTC
CDR3 protein: CASSPQGTRDEQYF

clone size: few
V gene: TRBV6-1
D gene: TRBD2
J gene: TRBJ2-3
CDR3 length: 17
CDR3 DNA: TGTGCCAGCAGTGATGGGCGGGGGGCCGGCCCGGCCGATACGCAGTATTTT
CDR3 protein: CASSDGRGAGPADTQYF